This is a list of T cell receptor beta chains from one sample in a study of T-cell memory formation after mild COVID-19. One entry per CDR3 protein results from TCRdb running MiXCR on the 5' RACE reads. The sample shows about 210,000 distinct CDR3 sequences, about 11% of them seen only once. Sequencing input: PBMCs or a T cell subset sorted from them (not recorded which). The receptor set was obtained from a man aged 18 to 29 who had mild COVID-19 (a few samples of this study predate the infection). Cell type and time point are not known. CDR3s include the opening cysteine and the closing phenylalanine or tryptophan. The D gene is left open where the match is weak. The size entry is marked missing in some rows and otherwise reads once, few, many or a size class.

CDR3 length	V gene	D gene	J gene	clone size	CDR3 DNA	CDR3 protein
15	TRBV5-1	.	TRBJ1-1	few	TGCGCCAGCAGCCCCACCCCCTTTCTGAACACTGAAGCTTTCTTT	CASSPTPFLNTEAFF
17	TRBV28	TRBD2	TRBJ2-5	few	TGTGCCAGCAGTTTCCCCGGACTAGCTAGGGCCCAAGAGACCCAGTACTTC	CASSFPGLARAQETQYF
11	TRBV20-1	.	TRBJ2-7	.	TGCAGTGTCTCAGGGAACTACGAGCAGTACTTC	CSVSGNYEQYF
14	TRBV7-2	TRBD2	TRBJ2-7	.	TGTGCCAGCAGCTTAGCTAGCGGGGGTAACGAGCAGTACTTC	CASSLASGGNEQYF
14	TRBV12-3/TRBV12-4	TRBD1	TRBJ1-1	.	TGTGCCAGCAGTTGGGCGGACAGGGGCACTGAAGCTTTCTTT	CASSWADRGTEAFF
15	TRBV6-5	.	TRBJ1-3	few	TGTGCCAGCAGTCCTACGGGACACTCTGGAAACACCATATATTTT	CASSPTGHSGNTIYF
14	TRBV20-1	.	TRBJ2-5	many	TGCAGTGCTAGCCGAGGGGGAGTTTTCGAGACCCAGTACTTC	CSASRGGVFETQYF
13	TRBV29-1	TRBD1	TRBJ1-2	.	TGCAGCGTTGCGCCGGGACAGGGGGACGGCTACACCTTC	CSVAPGQGDGYTF
12	TRBV5-1	.	TRBJ2-5	many	TGCGCCAGCAGCTTGGCCTTGGAGACCCAGTACTTC	CASSLALETQYF
16	TRBV7-6	TRBD2	TRBJ2-2	.	TGTGCCAGCAGCGCGCGGGGGGCCCCGAACACCGGGGAGCTGTTTTTT	CASSARGAPNTGELFF
14	TRBV12-3/TRBV12-4	.	TRBJ1-1	.	TGTGCCAGCAGCCCCCGCAGGGGTGTCGCTGAAGCTTTCTTT	CASSPRRGVAEAFF
15	TRBV4-1	.	TRBJ2-7	many	TGCGCCAGCAGCCCTACCGACAGGAACCATTGGGAGCAGTACTTC	CASSPTDRNHWEQYF
14	TRBV7-3	.	TRBJ2-3	few	TGTGCCAGCAGCTTAACGGGGTTCCCCGATACGCAGTATTTT	CASSLTGFPDTQYF
17	TRBV7-2	.	TRBJ2-3	.	TGTGCCAGCAGCCCATTCCGGGGACAATCAAGCACAGATACGCAGTATTTT	CASSPFRGQSSTDTQYF
12	TRBV20-1	TRBD1	TRBJ1-1	.	TGCAGTGCCAGGGACAGGGGGGCTGAAGCTTTCTTT	CSARDRGAEAFF
16	TRBV18	.	TRBJ1-1	few	TGTGCCAGCTCACCGGTCGGGGGGAGGGGGAACACTGAAGCTTTCTTT	CASSPVGGRGNTEAFF
15	TRBV25-1	TRBD1	TRBJ2-7	many	TGTGCCAGCAGTGCCCCCGGGACAGGGGGCTACGAGCAGTACTTC	CASSAPGTGGYEQYF
17	TRBV9	TRBD1	TRBJ1-6	few	TGTGCCAGCAGCGTAGGACAGGGGCGCTCCTATAATTCACCCCTCCACTTT	CASSVGQGRSYNSPLHF
14	TRBV9	.	TRBJ2-2	few	TGTGCCAGCAGCGTATCCAGGGCCACCGGGGAGCTGTTTTTT	CASSVSRATGELFF
14	TRBV11-2	.	TRBJ2-3	few	TGTGCCAGCAGCTTACTGCTAGCGACAGATACGCAGTATTTT	CASSLLLATDTQYF
15	TRBV20-1	TRBD2	TRBJ2-5	few	TGCAGTGCTGGGTATCTAGCGGGGGGGCGCGAGACCCAGTACTTC	CSAGYLAGGRETQYF
13	TRBV7-9	TRBD1	TRBJ2-5	.	TGTGCCAGCAGCTCGACAGGGTGGGAGACCCAGTACTTC	CASSSTGWETQYF
15	TRBV5-1	TRBD1	TRBJ1-2	.	TGCGCCAGCAGCTTGGGCTCTGGACAGGGCCGCGGCTACACCTTC	CASSLGSGQGRGYTF
14	TRBV7-2	.	TRBJ2-5	few	TGTGCCAGCAGCTCCGTACAGGGTGTTGAGACCCAGTACTTC	CASSSVQGVETQYF
11	TRBV29-1	.	TRBJ1-2	many	TGCAGCGTTGTGGACACCTATGGCTACACCTTC	CSVVDTYGYTF
18	TRBV4-3	TRBD1	TRBJ1-4	few	TGCGCCAGCAGCCAAGAGGGGGACAGTTTCAGATGGCGTGAAAAACTGTTTTTT	CASSQEGDSFRWREKLFF
16	TRBV24-1	TRBD1	TRBJ2-3	many	TGTGCCACCAGTGATCGGACAGGCTTTATCCCAGATACGCAGTATTTT	CATSDRTGFIPDTQYF
15	TRBV7-9	TRBD2	TRBJ2-1	.	TGTGCCAGCAGCTTACGCGGGGGGCCAGGCAATGAGCAGTTCTTC	CASSLRGGPGNEQFF
15	TRBV23-1	TRBD1	TRBJ2-3	.	TGCGCCAGCCCCACACTACAGGGGGCGACAGATACGCAGTATTTT	CASPTLQGATDTQYF